A selection of T cell receptor beta chains follows, all from one sample in a study of T cells in Graves' hyperthyroidism and ophthalmopathy. TCRdb re-called the multiplex PCR reads through MiXCR, storing one row per CDR3 protein. This sample yields some 490,000 distinct CDR3 sequences, of which roughly 23% are seen a single time; under 55% belongs to the top ten. Sequenced input: blood. Receptors were obtained from a woman in her 70s with Graves' ophthalmopathy. CDR3s include the opening cysteine and the closing phenylalanine or tryptophan. Each record gives: J gene, D gene, clone size, V gene, CDR3 DNA, CDR3 protein. D genes are given only for firm matches. Size values are once, few and many counts, or a class for expanded clones, and some rows have none.

j_gene: TRBJ1-1
d_gene: TRBD1
abundance: many
v_gene: TRBV6-2/TRBV6-3
CDR3nt: TGTGCCAGCAGTCGATCCGGGACAGGGGGCCTTGAAGCTTTCTTT
CDR3aa: CASSRSGTGGLEAFF

j_gene: TRBJ2-1
d_gene: -
abundance: few
v_gene: TRBV25-1
CDR3nt: TGTGCCAGCAGTTCCCCGGGGCTAGCTGTCGATGAGCAGTTCTTC
CDR3aa: CASSSPGLAVDEQFF

j_gene: TRBJ2-1
d_gene: TRBD1
abundance: -
v_gene: TRBV27
CDR3nt: TGTGCCAGCACCGGGGACAGGGGATACAATGAGCAGTTCTTC
CDR3aa: CASTGDRGYNEQFF

j_gene: TRBJ2-5
d_gene: -
abundance: many
v_gene: TRBV6-1
CDR3nt: TGTGCCAGCAGTGCCATGCCCCAAGAGACCCAGTACTTC
CDR3aa: CASSAMPQETQYF

j_gene: TRBJ2-2
d_gene: TRBD2
abundance: -
v_gene: TRBV2
CDR3nt: TGTGCCAGCAGTGAATCGGTTGGGACTAGCGGGATCGTCGACGGGGAGCTGTTTTTT
CDR3aa: CASSESVGTSGIVDGELFF

j_gene: TRBJ1-2
d_gene: TRBD1
abundance: -
v_gene: TRBV2
CDR3nt: TGTGCCAGCAGGGCATACGACAGGGAGCACTATGGCTACACCTTC
CDR3aa: CASRAYDREHYGYTF

j_gene: TRBJ2-5
d_gene: -
abundance: many
v_gene: TRBV6-2/TRBV6-3
CDR3nt: TGTGCCAGCAGAAACTATGGGAACCTTGCGGTAGAGACCCAGTACTTC
CDR3aa: CASRNYGNLAVETQYF

j_gene: TRBJ2-7
d_gene: -
abundance: few
v_gene: TRBV4-1
CDR3nt: TGCGCCAGCAGCCAAGTTGAGGGGGGGTCCCACGAGCAGTACTTC
CDR3aa: CASSQVEGGSHEQYF

j_gene: TRBJ1-2
d_gene: -
abundance: many
v_gene: TRBV7-2
CDR3nt: TGTGCCAGCAGCTACCGAGCCCTACAACGATCCTATGGCTACACCTTC
CDR3aa: CASSYRALQRSYGYTF

j_gene: TRBJ2-6
d_gene: -
abundance: few
v_gene: TRBV28
CDR3nt: TGTGCCAGCATAAAACAAGCAGGGACAGGGGCCAACGTCCTGACTTTC
CDR3aa: CASIKQAGTGANVLTF

j_gene: TRBJ1-4
d_gene: -
abundance: -
v_gene: TRBV6-2/TRBV6-3
CDR3nt: TGTGCCAGCAGGCCGGACCTAACACCCGAAAAACTGTTTTTT
CDR3aa: CASRPDLTPEKLFF